Below are 10 T cell receptor beta chains sequenced from a single sample in a study of T cell responses to AZD1222 COVID-19 vaccine. Data came from immunoSEQ multiplex PCR; TCRdb stores just in-frame clones and leaves some out. The sample has about 130,000 clones, about 94% seen once; the top ten hold over 4%. The sample here was peripheral blood, taken on day 0 of AZD1222 vaccination. The receptors derive from an adult in good health.

CDR3 nucleotide sequence: TGTGCCAGCAGTCTTGTTCCCTCCTACGAGCAGTACTTC. It is translated as CASSLVPSYEQYF. This sequence joins TRBV6-5 and TRBJ2-7; D call uncertain. CDR3 size: 13 residues. Trimming stripped 5 bases from V and 0 bases from J, with 8 bases between. CDR1 is MNHEY, CDR2 SVGAGI, per germline.

The chain couples TRBV18 to TRBJ2-2; 8 nucleotides match TRBD2. J lost 3 bases, V lost 4 bases, and 7 bases had no gene match. CDR3 length: 16 residues. Germline values: CDR1 KGHSH, CDR2 LQKENI. The CDR3 loop reads CASSRVQAGDTGELFF. CDR3 coding DNA: TGTGCCAGCTCACGAGTTCAAGCGGGAGACACCGGGGAGCTGTTTTTT.

CDR3 in amino acids: CASSPGTGTYNSPLHF. The CDR3 DNA is TGCGCCAGCAGCCCCGGGACAGGCACCTATAATTCACCCCTCCACTTT. The rearrangement joins TRBV5-1 to TRBJ1-6, with TRBD1 matching 8 bases. Germline CDR1 and CDR2: SGHRS and YFSETQ. The V and J ends lost 4 bases and 2 bases, in that order; junction bases with no gene match: 5. The CDR3 consists of 16 residues. The full variable domain, its missing parts supplied by reference TRBV5-1 and TRBJ1-6, is KAGVTQTPRYLIKTRGQQVTLSCSPISGHRSVSWYQQTPGQGLQFLFEYFSETQRNKGNFPGRFSGRQFSNSRSEMNVSTLELGDSALYLCASSPGTGTYNSPLHFGNGTRLTVT.

In nucleotides, the CDR3 is TGTGCCAGCAGCCAAGATGGAGAGGCTAGGGGCACTGAAGCTTTCTTT. Its protein product is CASSQDGEARGTEAFF. This chain joins TRBV3-1 (or the pseudogene TRBV3-2) and TRBJ1-1; weak D call: TRBD1 (5 bases). The germline V gene encodes CDR1 LGHDT and CDR2 YNNKEL (reference sequence). The CDR3 length is 16 residues. V was pared by 0 bases and J by 4 bases, with 15 bases between.

A few counts support this clone. The J gene is TRBJ2-7, the V gene TRBV5-1, with D perhaps matching TRBD1 or TRBD2 (6 bases each). Trimming left V 3 bases short and J 5 bases short, with 9 bases between. The CDR3 is 12 amino acids. From germline, CDR1 is SGHRS and CDR2 YFSETQ. This chain's CDR3 is CASSWGANEQYF. Written as DNA, the CDR3 is TGCGCCAGCAGCTGGGGGGCTAACGAGCAGTACTTC.

V is TRBV10-3 and J is TRBJ1-1, with no clear D. CDR1 and CDR2 (germline): ENHRY, SYGVKD. The CDR3 runs to 14 residues. The V end lost 10 bases, the J end lost 3 bases, and 18 bases lay between the germline ends. For the CDR3, the DNA is TGTGCCAGCCAAAAAGGGTATCCGTACACTGAAGCTTTCTTT. It specifies CASQKGYPYTEAFF.

The J gene is TRBJ2-2, the V gene TRBV6-5; 9 nucleotides match TRBD2. Germline V lookup: CDR1 MNHEY, CDR2 SVGAGI. J gave up 7 bases and V 6 bases, and 9 bases lay outside the gene matches. CDR3 length equals 15 residues. The CDR3 loop is CASSAGTSMDGELFF. The DNA of the CDR3 is TGTGCCAGCAGCGCCGGGACTAGCATGGACGGGGAGCTGTTTTTT.

The chain links TRBV11-2 to TRBJ1-1, with D possibly being TRBD1 (6 bases). CDR1 is SGHAT and CDR2 is FQNNGV in the germline V gene. This CDR3 spans 13 amino acids. With 0 bases removed from V and 6 bases from J, the gap between germline ends came to 8 bases. The CDR3 DNA sequence: TGTGCCAGCAGCTTAGACAGGGGCGCTGAAGCTTTCTTT. Translated, it gives CASSLDRGAEAFF.

This chain connects TRBV20-1 to TRBJ2-5; D is uncertain. Trimming cost V 3 bases and J 2 bases, with 7 bases left between them. Per germline, CDR1 DFQATT and CDR2 SNEGSKA (reference sequence). This CDR3 contains 12 residues. As DNA, the CDR3 is TGCAGTGCTAGTTCCCTACAAGAGACCCAGTACTTC. Its translation: CSASSLQETQYF.

The chain is built from TRBV7-9 and TRBJ2-7; 7 nucleotides line up with TRBD1. The trim removed 5 bases at V and 1 base at J, leaving 5 bases unmatched. This CDR3 contains 14 residues. From germline, CDR1 is SEHNR and CDR2 FQNEAQ (reference sequence). CDR3 sequence: CASSPPTGSYEQYF. CDR3 DNA: TGTGCCAGCAGCCCACCGACAGGGTCCTACGAGCAGTACTTC.